This TCR beta chain was documented in a study of shared clonotypes between healthy human individuals. Study summary: A donor's plate count was three for CD4 naive and three for CD4 memory; CD8 naive had two and CD8 memory one. General study findings and limits: In general, naive subsets displayed greater estimated richness than memory subsets did.

With respect to this clone: Its target is not known.

The naive CD8 subset, CD45RO-negative cells positively selected for CCR7, excluded terminally differentiated effector memory CD45RA+ cells. The study enrolled healthy HIV-negative adults without recent acute infections or vaccinations as donors. Per germline, CDR1 LGHNA and CDR2 YNFKEQ. Losses at the gene ends were 1 base for V and 5 bases for J; bases not matched to a gene: 2. CDR3 length: 14 residues. Only in-frame clones appear in the TCRdb table, and some are missing; sequencing was by immunoSEQ multiplex PCR. Of a few million clones in the sample, about 94% were seen once. Sequenced sample: naive CD8+ T cells from PBMCs. This receptor was identified in a young man in good health. Some clones in this sample may be carry-over from other donors' samples. The V call is TRBV4-2, the J call TRBJ2-1; TRBD1 matches 7 bases. Here the CDR3 DNA reads TGTGCCAGCAGCCAAGTTGACAGGGACAATGAGCAGTTCTTC. Protein product: CASSQVDRDNEQFF.